This T cell receptor beta chain was sequenced for a study of control samples from healthy donors and cancer patients (dated by TCRdb to the early 2020s). Inclusive of the bounding cysteine and phenylalanine, the CDR3 is 14 residues long. Only the CDR3 DNA stays, 42 bases, in frame from base 1. Relative to germline, V is 4 bases shorter and J is 4 bases shorter, with 8 bases between their ends. According to the germline V gene, CDR1 reads SNHLY and CDR2 reads FYNNEI. This clone has only a few counts. There is no known antigen for this receptor. There are no base qualities to consult, and no much larger clone falls within one base. Library generation was performed with the immunoSEQ multiplex PCR assay. The immuneACCESS repertoire file appears here via TCRdb, limited to in-frame rearrangements. These files lack a portion of the clones; in checked studies, under half of the deficit traces to unresolved V genes, and the cause of the others is not known. Present in this sample are roughly 95,000 clones, about 86% of which were seen just once. Less than 15% of the sample lies in the top ten.

The sample taken for sequencing was blood. Recombination connected TRBV2 to TRBJ1-6, with no reliable assignment of the D segment. The clonotype comes from a man aged 25-45 years in good health. Here the CDR3 is given as CASSGLLYNSPLHF. Here is the DNA: TGTGCCAGCAGTGGTCTGTTATATAATTCACCCCTCCACTTT.